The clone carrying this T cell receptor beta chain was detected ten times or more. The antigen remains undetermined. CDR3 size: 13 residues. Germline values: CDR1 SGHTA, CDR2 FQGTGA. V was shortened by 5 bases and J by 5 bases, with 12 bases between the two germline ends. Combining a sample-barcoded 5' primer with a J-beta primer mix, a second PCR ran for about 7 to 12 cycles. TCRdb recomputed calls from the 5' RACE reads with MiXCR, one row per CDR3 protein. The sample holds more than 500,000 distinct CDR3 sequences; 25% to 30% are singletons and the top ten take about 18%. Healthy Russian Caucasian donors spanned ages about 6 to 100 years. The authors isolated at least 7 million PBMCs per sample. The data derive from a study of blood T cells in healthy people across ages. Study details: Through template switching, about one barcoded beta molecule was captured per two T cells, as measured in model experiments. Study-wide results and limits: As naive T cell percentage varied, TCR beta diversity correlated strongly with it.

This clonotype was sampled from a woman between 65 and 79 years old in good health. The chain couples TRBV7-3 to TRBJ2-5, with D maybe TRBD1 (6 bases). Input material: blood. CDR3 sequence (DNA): TGTGCCAGCAGCGTCCACAGGGACGAGACCCAGTACTTC. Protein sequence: CASSVHRDETQYF.